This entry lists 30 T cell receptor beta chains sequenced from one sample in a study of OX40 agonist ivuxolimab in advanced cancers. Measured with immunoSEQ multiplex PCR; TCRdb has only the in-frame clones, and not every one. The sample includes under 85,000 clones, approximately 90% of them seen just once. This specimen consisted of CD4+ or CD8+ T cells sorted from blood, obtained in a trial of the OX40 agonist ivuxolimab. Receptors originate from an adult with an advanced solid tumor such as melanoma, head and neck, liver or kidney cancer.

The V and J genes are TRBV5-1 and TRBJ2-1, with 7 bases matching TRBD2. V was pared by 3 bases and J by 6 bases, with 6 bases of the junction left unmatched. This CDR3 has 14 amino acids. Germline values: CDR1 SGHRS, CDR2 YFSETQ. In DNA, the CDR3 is TGCGCCAGCAGCTCATTACTAGCGCCCAATGAGCAGTTCTTC. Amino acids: CASSSLLAPNEQFF.

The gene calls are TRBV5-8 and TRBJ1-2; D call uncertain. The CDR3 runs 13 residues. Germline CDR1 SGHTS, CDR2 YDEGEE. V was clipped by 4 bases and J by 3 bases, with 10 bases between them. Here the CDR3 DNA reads TGTGCCAGCAGCCCCCGCTTCCACTATGGCTACACCTTC. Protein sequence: CASSPRFHYGYTF.

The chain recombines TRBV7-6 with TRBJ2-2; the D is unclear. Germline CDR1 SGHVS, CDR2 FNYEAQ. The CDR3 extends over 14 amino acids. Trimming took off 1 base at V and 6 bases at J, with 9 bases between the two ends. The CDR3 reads CASSLEQFSGELFF. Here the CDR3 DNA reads TGTGCCAGCAGCTTAGAGCAGTTCTCCGGGGAGCTGTTTTTT.

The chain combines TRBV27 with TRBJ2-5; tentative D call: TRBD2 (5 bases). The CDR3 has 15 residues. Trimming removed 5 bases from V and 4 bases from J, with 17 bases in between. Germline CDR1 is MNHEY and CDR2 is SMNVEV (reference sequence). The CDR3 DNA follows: TGTGCCAGCAGTATTGGGAGCTGGGCAGCAGAGACCCAGTACTTC. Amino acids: CASSIGSWAAETQYF.

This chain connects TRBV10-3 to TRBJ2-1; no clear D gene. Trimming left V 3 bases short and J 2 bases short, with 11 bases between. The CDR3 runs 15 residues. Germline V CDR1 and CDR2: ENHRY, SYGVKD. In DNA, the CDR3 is TGTGCCATCAGTGACTTAAGGAAAACCTACAATGAGCAGTTCTTC. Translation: CAISDLRKTYNEQFF.

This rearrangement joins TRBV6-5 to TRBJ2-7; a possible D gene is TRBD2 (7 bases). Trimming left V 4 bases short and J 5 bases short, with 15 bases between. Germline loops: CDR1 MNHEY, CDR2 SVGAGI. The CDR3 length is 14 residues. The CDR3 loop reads CASSFSGGANEQYF. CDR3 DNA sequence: TGTGCCAGCAGTTTTAGTGGGGGGGCGAACGAGCAGTACTTC.

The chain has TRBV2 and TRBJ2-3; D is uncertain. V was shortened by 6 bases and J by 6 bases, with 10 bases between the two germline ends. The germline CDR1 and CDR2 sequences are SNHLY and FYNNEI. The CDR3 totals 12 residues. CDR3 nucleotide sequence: TGTGCCAGCAGCCCCTCTTCCGATACGCAGTATTTT. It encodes CASSPSSDTQYF.

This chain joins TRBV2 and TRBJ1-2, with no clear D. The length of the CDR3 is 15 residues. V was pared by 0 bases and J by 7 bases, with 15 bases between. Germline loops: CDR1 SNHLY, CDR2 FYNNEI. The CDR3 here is CASSEALRGTGGYTF. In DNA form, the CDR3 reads TGTGCCAGCAGTGAAGCGCTTCGGGGTACCGGTGGCTACACCTTC.

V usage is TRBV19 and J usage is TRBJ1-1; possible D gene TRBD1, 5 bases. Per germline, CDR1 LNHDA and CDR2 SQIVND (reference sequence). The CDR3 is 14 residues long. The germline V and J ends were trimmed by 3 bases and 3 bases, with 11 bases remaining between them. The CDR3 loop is CASSMGGWDTEAFF. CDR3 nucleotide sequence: TGTGCCAGTAGTATGGGGGGATGGGACACTGAAGCTTTCTTT.

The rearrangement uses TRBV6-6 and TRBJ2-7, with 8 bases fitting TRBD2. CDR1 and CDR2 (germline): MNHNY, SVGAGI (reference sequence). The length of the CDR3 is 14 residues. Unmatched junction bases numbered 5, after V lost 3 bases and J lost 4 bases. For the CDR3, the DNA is TGTGCCAGCAGTTATGTCCCGGGGGGGTACGAGCAGTACTTC. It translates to CASSYVPGGYEQYF.

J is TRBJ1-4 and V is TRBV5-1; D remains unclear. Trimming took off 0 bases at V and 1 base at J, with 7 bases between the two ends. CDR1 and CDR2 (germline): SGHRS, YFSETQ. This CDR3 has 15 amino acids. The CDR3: CASSLEAVTNEKLFF. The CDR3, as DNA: TGCGCCAGCAGCTTGGAGGCGGTAACTAATGAAAAACTGTTTTTT.

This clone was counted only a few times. CDR3 region: CASSLSKADTDTQYF. CDR3 sequence (DNA): TGTGCCAGCAGTTTATCGAAAGCGGACACAGATACGCAGTATTTT. The chain recombines TRBV28 with TRBJ2-3, with a weak D call TRBD2 (5 bases). Germline CDR1 MDHEN, CDR2 SYDVKM. Trimming shortened V by 1 base and J by 2 bases, and 10 bases separated the two germline ends. The CDR3 loop spans 15 amino acids.

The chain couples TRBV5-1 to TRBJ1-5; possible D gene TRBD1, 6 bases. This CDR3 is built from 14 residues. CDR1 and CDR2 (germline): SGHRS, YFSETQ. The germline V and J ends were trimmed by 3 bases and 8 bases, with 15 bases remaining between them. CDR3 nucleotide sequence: TGCGCCAGCAGCTCGGGGGCCCGGTTCGAGCCCCAGCATTTT. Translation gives CASSSGARFEPQHF. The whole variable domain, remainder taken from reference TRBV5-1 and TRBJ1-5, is KAGVTQTPRYLIKTRGQQVTLSCSPISGHRSVSWYQQTPGQGLQFLFEYFSETQRNKGNFPGRFSGRQFSNSRSEMNVSTLELGDSALYLCASSSGARFEPQHFGDGTRLSIL.

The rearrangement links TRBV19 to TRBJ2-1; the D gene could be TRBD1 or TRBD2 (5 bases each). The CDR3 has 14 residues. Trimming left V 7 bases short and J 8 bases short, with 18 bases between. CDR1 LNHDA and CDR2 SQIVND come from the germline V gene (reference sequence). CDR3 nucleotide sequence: TGTGCCAGTACGAGGGGCCGTGGGGAATATGAGCAGTTCTTC. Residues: CASTRGRGEYEQFF.

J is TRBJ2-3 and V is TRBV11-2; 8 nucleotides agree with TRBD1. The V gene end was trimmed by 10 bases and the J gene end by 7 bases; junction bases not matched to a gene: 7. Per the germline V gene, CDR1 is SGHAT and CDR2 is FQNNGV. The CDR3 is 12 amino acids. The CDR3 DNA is TGTGCCACTTCGGACAGGGAAAATACGCAGTATTTT. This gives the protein CATSDRENTQYF.

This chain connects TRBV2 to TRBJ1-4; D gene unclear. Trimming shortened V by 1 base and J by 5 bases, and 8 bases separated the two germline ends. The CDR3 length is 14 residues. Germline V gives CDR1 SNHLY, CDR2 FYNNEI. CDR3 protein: CASSEGGTNEKLFF. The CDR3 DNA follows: TGTGCCAGCAGTGAAGGAGGAACAAATGAAAAACTGTTTTTT.

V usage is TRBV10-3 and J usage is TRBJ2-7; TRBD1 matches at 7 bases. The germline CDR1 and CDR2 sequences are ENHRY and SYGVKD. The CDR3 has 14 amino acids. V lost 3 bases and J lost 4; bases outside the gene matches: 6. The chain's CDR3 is CAISDYQGDYEQYF. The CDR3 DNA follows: TGTGCCATCAGTGACTACCAGGGGGATTACGAGCAGTACTTC.

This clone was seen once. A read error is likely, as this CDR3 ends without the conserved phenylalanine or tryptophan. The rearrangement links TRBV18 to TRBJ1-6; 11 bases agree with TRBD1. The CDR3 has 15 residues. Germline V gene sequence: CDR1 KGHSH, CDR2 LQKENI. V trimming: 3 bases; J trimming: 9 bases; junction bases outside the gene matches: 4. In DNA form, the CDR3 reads TGTGCCAGCTCACCTACGGGACAGGGGGGTTCACCCCTCCACCTT. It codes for CASSPTGQGGSPLHL.

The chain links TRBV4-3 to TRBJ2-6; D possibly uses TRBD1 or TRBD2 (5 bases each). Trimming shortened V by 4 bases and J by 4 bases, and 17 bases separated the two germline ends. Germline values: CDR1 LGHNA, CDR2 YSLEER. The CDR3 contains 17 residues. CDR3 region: CASSRKGRAPGANVLTF. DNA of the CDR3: TGCGCCAGCAGCCGCAAGGGACGGGCCCCAGGGGCCAACGTCCTGACTTTC.

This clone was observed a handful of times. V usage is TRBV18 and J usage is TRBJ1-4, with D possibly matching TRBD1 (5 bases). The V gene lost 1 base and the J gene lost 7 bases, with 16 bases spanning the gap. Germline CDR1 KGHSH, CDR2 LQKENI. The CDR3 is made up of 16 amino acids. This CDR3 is CASSPQGPAGGEKLFF. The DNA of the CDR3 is TGTGCCAGCTCACCACAGGGACCCGCAGGAGGTGAAAAACTGTTTTTT. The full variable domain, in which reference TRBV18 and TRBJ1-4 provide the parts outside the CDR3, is NAGVMQNPRHLVRRRGQEARLRCSPMKGHSHVYWYRQLPEEGLKFMVYLQKENIIDESGMPKERFSAEFPKEGPSILRIQQVVRGDSAAYFCASSPQGPAGGEKLFFGSGTQLSVL.

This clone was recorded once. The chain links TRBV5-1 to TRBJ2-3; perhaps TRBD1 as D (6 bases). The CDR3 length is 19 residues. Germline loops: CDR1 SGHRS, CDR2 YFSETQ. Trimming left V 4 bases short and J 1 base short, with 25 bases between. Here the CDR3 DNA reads TGCGCCAGCAGCCCGAGAGGTCCGGACAGAAAATCTCGCACAGATACGCAGTATTTT. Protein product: CASSPRGPDRKSRTDTQYF.

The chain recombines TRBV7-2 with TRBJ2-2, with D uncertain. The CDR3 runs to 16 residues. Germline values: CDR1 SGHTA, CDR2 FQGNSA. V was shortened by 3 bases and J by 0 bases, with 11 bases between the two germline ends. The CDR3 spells CASSLIPSTNTGELFF. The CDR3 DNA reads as TGTGCCAGCAGCTTGATCCCGTCAACGAACACCGGGGAGCTGTTTTTT. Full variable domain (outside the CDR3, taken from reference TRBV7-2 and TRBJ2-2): GAGVSQSPSNKVTEKGKDVELRCDPISGHTALYWYRQSLGQGLEFLIYFQGNSAPDKSGLPSDRFSAERTGGSVSTLTIQRTQQEDSAVYLCASSLIPSTNTGELFFGEGSRLTVL.

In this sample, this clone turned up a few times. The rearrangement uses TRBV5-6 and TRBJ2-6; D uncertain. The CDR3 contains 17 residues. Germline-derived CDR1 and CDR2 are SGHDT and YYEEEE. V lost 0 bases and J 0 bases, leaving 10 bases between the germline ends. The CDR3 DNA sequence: TGTGCCAGCAGCTTGGATGTCGGCGGCTCTGGGGCCAACGTCCTGACTTTC. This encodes CASSLDVGGSGANVLTF.

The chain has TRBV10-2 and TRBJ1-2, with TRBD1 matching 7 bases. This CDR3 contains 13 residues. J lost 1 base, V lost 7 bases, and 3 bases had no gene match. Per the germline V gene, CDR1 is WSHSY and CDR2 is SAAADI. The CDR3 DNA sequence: TGCGCCAGCACCGACAGGGTTAACTATGGCTACACCTTC. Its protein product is CASTDRVNYGYTF.

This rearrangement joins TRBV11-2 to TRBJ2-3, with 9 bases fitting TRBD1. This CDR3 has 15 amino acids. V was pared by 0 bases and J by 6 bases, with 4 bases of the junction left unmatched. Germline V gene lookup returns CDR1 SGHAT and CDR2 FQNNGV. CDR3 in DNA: TGTGCCAGCAGCTTAGAAAGGACAGGGGTTGATACGCAGTATTTT. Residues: CASSLERTGVDTQYF.

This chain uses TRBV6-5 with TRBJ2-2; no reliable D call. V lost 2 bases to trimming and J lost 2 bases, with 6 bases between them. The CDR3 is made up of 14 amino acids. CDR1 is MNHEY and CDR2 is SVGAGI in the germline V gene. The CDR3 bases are TGTGCCAGCAGTTACGTCACAAACACCGGGGAGCTGTTTTTT. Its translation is CASSYVTNTGELFF.

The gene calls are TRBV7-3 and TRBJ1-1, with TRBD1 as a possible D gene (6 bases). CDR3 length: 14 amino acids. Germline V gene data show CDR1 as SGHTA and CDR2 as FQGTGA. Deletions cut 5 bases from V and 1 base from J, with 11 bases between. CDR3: CASSQTGWNTEAFF. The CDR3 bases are TGTGCCAGCAGCCAAACAGGGTGGAACACTGAAGCTTTCTTT.

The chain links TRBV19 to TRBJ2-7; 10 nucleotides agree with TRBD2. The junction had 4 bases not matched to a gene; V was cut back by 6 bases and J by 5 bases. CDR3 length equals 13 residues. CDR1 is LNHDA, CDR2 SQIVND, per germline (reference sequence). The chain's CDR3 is CASRPSGGDEQYF. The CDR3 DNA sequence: TGTGCCAGTAGGCCGAGCGGGGGGGACGAGCAGTACTTC.

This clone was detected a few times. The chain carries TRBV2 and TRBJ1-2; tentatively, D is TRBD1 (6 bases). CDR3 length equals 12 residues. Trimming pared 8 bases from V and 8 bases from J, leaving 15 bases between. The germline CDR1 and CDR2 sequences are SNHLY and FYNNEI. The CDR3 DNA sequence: TGTGCCAGCTTCCTAAACAGGGAGGGCTACACCTTC. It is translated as CASFLNREGYTF.

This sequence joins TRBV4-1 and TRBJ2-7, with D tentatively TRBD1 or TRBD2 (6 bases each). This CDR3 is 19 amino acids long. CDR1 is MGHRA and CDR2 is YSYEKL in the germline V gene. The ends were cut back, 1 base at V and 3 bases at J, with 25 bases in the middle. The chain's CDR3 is CASSQGEGGSGGRVYEQYF. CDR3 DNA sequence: TGCGCCAGCAGCCAAGGAGAGGGAGGAAGTGGGGGGCGGGTCTACGAGCAGTACTTC.